This T cell receptor beta chain was observed in a study of T-cell memory formation after mild COVID-19. Only a few counts were recorded for this clonotype. The CDR3 extends over 17 amino acids. With V trimmed by 2 bases and J by 0 bases, 4 bases remained unmatched. Looked up from germline, CDR1 is MNHEY and CDR2 is SVGAGI. TCRdb re-called the 5' RACE reads through MiXCR, storing one row per CDR3 protein. This sample has more than 150,000 distinct CDR3 sequences, with 18% found just once. This chain joins TRBV6-5 and TRBJ2-6, with TRBD1 matching 7 bases. The sequenced sample was PBMCs or a T cell subset sorted from them (not recorded which). The clonotype originates from a man between 18 and 35 years old who had mild COVID-19 (a few samples of this study predate the infection). Cell type and time point are not known. DNA of the CDR3: TGTGCCAGCAGTTACGGGGCAGGGGGCTCTGGGGCCAACGTCCTGACTTTC. This translates into CASSYGAGGSGANVLTF.